This T cell receptor beta chain was found in a study of beta chain features in type 1 diabetes. Findings and caveats of the study: Across all four CD4+ subsets, people with type 1 diabetes showed modestly shorter TCRB CDR3s. Although PCR might favor shorter templates, it would do so equally in patients and controls.

Of note for this clone: Its antigen is undetermined.

Investigators reverse transcribed all isolated RNA, so they sequenced expressed TCRB transcripts. Naive, central memory and regulatory T cell samples came to a mean of approximately 3.6 million reads. Some clones are missing from TCRdb's copy, which holds only in-frame ones; the method was immunoSEQ multiplex PCR. The sample comprises 400,000 to 500,000 clones, more than 11% of which are singletons, and roughly 0.035% rests with the top ten. The clonotype comes from a man aged 25-45 years in good health. Sequenced sample: naive CD4+ T cells from blood.

As DNA, the CDR3 is TGTGCCTGGAGTGGCGGGGTGTCCTACAATGAGCAGTTCTTC. Residues: CAWSGGVSYNEQFF. The chain employs TRBV30 and TRBJ2-1; weak D call: TRBD2 (6 bases). The CDR3 extends over 14 amino acids. Deletions cut 1 base from V and 1 base from J, with 8 bases between. CDR1 and CDR2 from the germline V gene are GTSNPN and SVGIG (reference sequence).